This T cell receptor (beta chain) appears in the sequencing data of a study of shared clonotypes between healthy human individuals. Overall study findings and caveats: Compared with clonotypes that all four donors shared, non-shared clonotypes had lower generation probabilities.

Concerning this clone itself: Its specificity is unknown. Other nucleotide sequences in the sample specify the same CDR3.

Some clones are missing from TCRdb's copy, which holds only in-frame ones; the method was immunoSEQ multiplex PCR. The table shows around 1.5 million clones, with approximately 98% occurring only once. From germline, CDR1 is SEHNR and CDR2 FQNEAQ (reference sequence). V gave up 2 bases and J gave up 1 base, with 2 bases separating them. This CDR3 contains 12 residues. Sequencing used naive CD4+ T cells sorted from blood. Subset: CD45RA+ positively selected. The chain combines TRBV7-9 with TRBJ1-1; no clear D gene. This TCR derives from a man aged 30-40 years in good health. CDR3 in amino acids: CASSLTNTEAFF. The CDR3 nucleotides are TGTGCCAGCAGCTTAACGAACACTGAAGCTTTCTTT. Based on the CDR3 plus reference TRBV7-9 and TRBJ1-1, the full variable domain is DTGVSQNPRHKITKRGQNVTFRCDPISEHNRLYWYRQTLGQGPEFLTYFQNEAQLEKSRLLSDRFSAERPKGSFSTLEIQRTEQGDSAMYLCASSLTNTEAFFGQGTRLTVV.